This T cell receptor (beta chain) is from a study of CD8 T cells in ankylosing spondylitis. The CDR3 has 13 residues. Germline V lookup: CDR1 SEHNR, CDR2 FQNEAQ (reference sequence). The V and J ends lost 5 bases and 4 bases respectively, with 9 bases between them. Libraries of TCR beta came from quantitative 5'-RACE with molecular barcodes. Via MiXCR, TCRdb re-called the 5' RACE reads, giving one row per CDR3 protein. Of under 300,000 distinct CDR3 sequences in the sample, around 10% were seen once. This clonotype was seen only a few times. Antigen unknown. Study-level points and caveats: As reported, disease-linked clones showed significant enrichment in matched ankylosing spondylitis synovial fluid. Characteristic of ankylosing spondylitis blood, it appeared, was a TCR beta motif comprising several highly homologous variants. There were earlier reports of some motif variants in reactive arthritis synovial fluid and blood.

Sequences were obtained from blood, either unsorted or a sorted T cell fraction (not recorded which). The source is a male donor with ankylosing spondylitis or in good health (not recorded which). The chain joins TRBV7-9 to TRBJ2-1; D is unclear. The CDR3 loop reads CASSTRQYNEQFF. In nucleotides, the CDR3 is TGTGCCAGCAGCACACGTCAATACAATGAGCAGTTCTTC.